This TCR beta chain was recorded in a study of Tregs in tolerant kidney transplant recipients. Notes on this clone: What it binds is not known.

Unstimulated Tregs (CD4+CD25+CD127-) and CD4+CD25- non-Tregs were sorted from PBMCs. The table came from immunoSEQ multiplex PCR; TCRdb's copy has only in-frame clones and leaves some out. Of about 240,000 clones listed, about 80% are singletons. Findings and caveats of the study: The small number of patients limits these findings pending further validation. This study did not directly address biological reproducibility.

The germline V gene encodes CDR1 SGDLS and CDR2 YYNGEE. This CDR3 contains 15 residues. The V end was cut by 0 bases, the J end by 4 bases, with 12 bases between. This clonotype was obtained from a human donor in good health. V is TRBV9 and J is TRBJ2-3, with unresolved D. Sequenced sample: CD4+ T cells from blood. Here the CDR3 reads CASSVAPSSADTQYF. The CDR3 DNA reads as TGTGCCAGCAGCGTAGCCCCATCCTCTGCAGATACGCAGTATTTT.